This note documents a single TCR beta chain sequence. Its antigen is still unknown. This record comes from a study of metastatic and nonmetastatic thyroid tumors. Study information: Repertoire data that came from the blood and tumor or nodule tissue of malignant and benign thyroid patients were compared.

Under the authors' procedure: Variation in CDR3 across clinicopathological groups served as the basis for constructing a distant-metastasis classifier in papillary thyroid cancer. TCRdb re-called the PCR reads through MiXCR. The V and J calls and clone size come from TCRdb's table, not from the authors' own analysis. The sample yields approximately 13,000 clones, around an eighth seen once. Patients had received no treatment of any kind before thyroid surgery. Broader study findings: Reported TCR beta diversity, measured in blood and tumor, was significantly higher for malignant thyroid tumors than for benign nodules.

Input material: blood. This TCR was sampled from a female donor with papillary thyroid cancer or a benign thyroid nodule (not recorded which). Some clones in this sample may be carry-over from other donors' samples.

The CDR3 DNA sequence: TGTGCCTGGAGTCGAGGTGAGCAGTTCTTC. It is translated as CAWSRGEQFF. The chain combines TRBV30 with TRBJ2-5; D unresolved. The end of the DNA is better explained by TRBJ2-1, so the J call may be wrong. CDR1 and CDR2 (germline): GTSNPN, SVGIG (reference sequence). The CDR3 loop spans 10 amino acids.